These 14 T cell receptor beta chains were sequenced from one sample in a study of cytomegalovirus exposure and HLA in healthy donors. PCR involved 60 Vbeta and 13 Jbeta primers. The protocol was immunoSEQ multiplex PCR, while the TCRdb copy is restricted to in-frame clones and leaves out a portion. This table has roughly 200,000 clones, 79% appearing once. Sequencing was carried out using PBMCs. The receptors were sampled from a woman between 40 and 50 years old in good health and CMV-seronegative.

The genes are TRBV6-6 and TRBJ2-3; 10 bases line up with TRBD2. Germline V gives CDR1 MNHNY, CDR2 SVGAGI (reference sequence). The CDR3 is 16 amino acids. V was clipped by 8 bases and J by 1 base; unmatched bases: 9. Here the CDR3 reads CASAPSGTSGTDTQYF. The DNA of the CDR3 is TGTGCCAGCGCCCCCTCGGGGACTAGCGGCACAGATACGCAGTATTTT.

This sequence joins TRBV5-1 and TRBJ2-7; D is possibly TRBD2 (5 bases). Germline lookup yields CDR1 SGHRS and CDR2 YFSETQ. The CDR3 runs 15 residues. The ends were cut back, 7 bases at V and 0 bases at J, with 17 bases in the middle. The CDR3 nucleotides are TGCGCCAGCGCCGGGAATTCCTTCTCCTCCTACGAGCAGTACTTC. Its translation is CASAGNSFSSYEQYF.

The rearrangement links TRBV7-3 to TRBJ1-2; a weak D match, TRBD1 (6 bases). The germline CDR1 and CDR2 sequences are SGHTA and FQGTGA. CDR3 length: 14 amino acids. V was shortened by 7 bases and J by 2 bases, with 14 bases between the two germline ends. CDR3 sequence reads: CASKRSGDNYGYTF. CDR3 nucleotide sequence: TGTGCCAGCAAACGATCAGGGGACAACTATGGCTACACCTTC. The whole variable domain, remainder taken from reference TRBV7-3 and TRBJ1-2, is GAGVSQTPSNKVTEKGKYVELRCDPISGHTALYWYRQSLGQGPEFLIYFQGTGAADDSGLPNDRFFAVRPEGSVSTLKIQRTERGDSAVYLCASKRSGDNYGYTFGSGTRLTVV.

This clone was seen more than once but under ten times. CDR3 sequence: CASSLGQASSYEQYF. CDR3 in DNA: TGTGCCAGCAGCTTGGGACAGGCCAGCTCCTACGAGCAGTACTTC. V gene TRBV7-6 combines with J gene TRBJ2-7; 8 positions agree with TRBD1. The CDR3 covers 15 residues. The germline CDR1 and CDR2 sequences are SGHVS and FNYEAQ. V shed 3 bases and J 0 bases; nucleotides not matched to a gene: 4.

This chain connects TRBV5-1 to TRBJ1-1; 9 positions match TRBD1. With 5 bases clipped from V and 4 bases from J, the junction kept 3 bases outside the gene matches. CDR3 length: 13 residues. CDR1 and CDR2 (germline): SGHRS, YFSETQ. The CDR3 sequence is CASRQGASTEAFF. CDR3 DNA sequence: TGCGCCAGCAGACAGGGGGCGTCCACTGAAGCTTTCTTT.

This rearrangement joins TRBV19 to TRBJ1-2, with TRBD1 as a possible D gene (5 bases). The germline gives CDR1 LNHDA, CDR2 SQIVND (reference sequence). The CDR3 sequence is 14 residues long. The germline V and J ends were trimmed by 5 bases and 4 bases, with 14 bases remaining between them. CDR3 amino acids: CASSLRQRLYGYTF. DNA for the CDR3: TGTGCCAGTAGTCTGAGACAGCGTCTCTATGGCTACACCTTC.

The chain combines TRBV5-5 with TRBJ1-2; D remains ambiguous. This CDR3 spans 12 amino acids. Germline V lookup: CDR1 SGHKS, CDR2 YYEKEE (reference sequence). V was clipped by 5 bases and J by 4 bases, with 9 bases between them. The CDR3 sequence: CASSGSAYGYTF. DNA of the CDR3: TGTGCCAGCAGTGGCAGCGCCTATGGCTACACCTTC.

CDR3: CASSEGLRTEAFF. The CDR3 bases are TGTGCCAGCAGTGAAGGTCTTCGGACTGAAGCTTTCTTT. The chain is built from TRBV6-1 and TRBJ1-1; D uncertain. The CDR3 loop spans 13 amino acids. Trimming removed 1 base from V and 5 bases from J, with 8 bases in between. Germline CDR1 reads MNHNS; CDR2 reads SASEGT.

The CDR3 nucleotides are TGTGCCAGCAGCTTTGGAGCAGATACGCAGTATTTT. Its protein product is CASSFGADTQYF. This sequence joins TRBV11-3 and TRBJ2-3; D gene uncertain. The CDR3 is made up of 12 amino acids. CDR1 is SGHNT, CDR2 YENEEA, per germline. Trimming removed 3 bases from V and 4 bases from J, with 5 bases in between.

The chain has TRBV28 and TRBJ1-2; D remains unclear. CDR3 size: 13 residues. From germline, CDR1 is MDHEN and CDR2 SYDVKM. Deletions cut 1 base from V and 3 bases from J, with 6 bases between. The CDR3 DNA sequence: TGTGCCAGCAGTTTATCGCCAGACTATGGCTACACCTTC. It codes for CASSLSPDYGYTF.

CDR3 loop: CASSLVEGVGFGEQFF. In DNA, the CDR3 is TGTGCCAGCAGCTTGGTTGAGGGCGTCGGTTTCGGTGAGCAGTTCTTC. V and J are TRBV5-5 and TRBJ2-1, with a weak D call TRBD2 (5 bases). V was shortened by 0 bases and J by 9 bases, with 19 bases between the two germline ends. There are 16 residues in the CDR3. Germline V gene data show CDR1 as SGHKS and CDR2 as YYEKEE (reference sequence).

V gene TRBV5-1 combines with J gene TRBJ2-7; tentatively, D is TRBD1 (6 bases). CDR3 length equals 14 residues. V was pared by 0 bases and J by 2 bases, with 9 bases between. Germline lookup yields CDR1 SGHRS and CDR2 YFSETQ. CDR3 residues: CASSLGDNTYEQYF. The CDR3 region has the DNA TGCGCCAGCAGCTTGGGGGACAATACCTACGAGCAGTACTTC.

The chain recombines TRBV5-1 with TRBJ1-2, with D tentatively TRBD1 (6 bases). Per germline, CDR1 SGHRS and CDR2 YFSETQ. Trimming took off 4 bases at V and 1 base at J, with 14 bases between the two ends. The CDR3 spans 15 residues. CDR3 amino acids: CASSVDRNFNYGYTF. In DNA, the CDR3 is TGCGCCAGCAGCGTCGACAGGAACTTTAACTATGGCTACACCTTC.

The chain is built from TRBV6-6 and TRBJ1-3; 7 nucleotides align to TRBD1. Germline CDR1 and CDR2: MNHNY and SVGAGI (reference sequence). The CDR3 length is 16 residues. V lost 2 bases to trimming and J lost 0 bases; unmatched junction nucleotides: 4. In DNA, the CDR3 is TGTGCCAGCAGTTACGGGGACAGACTCTCTGGAAACACCATATATTTT. It specifies CASSYGDRLSGNTIYF.